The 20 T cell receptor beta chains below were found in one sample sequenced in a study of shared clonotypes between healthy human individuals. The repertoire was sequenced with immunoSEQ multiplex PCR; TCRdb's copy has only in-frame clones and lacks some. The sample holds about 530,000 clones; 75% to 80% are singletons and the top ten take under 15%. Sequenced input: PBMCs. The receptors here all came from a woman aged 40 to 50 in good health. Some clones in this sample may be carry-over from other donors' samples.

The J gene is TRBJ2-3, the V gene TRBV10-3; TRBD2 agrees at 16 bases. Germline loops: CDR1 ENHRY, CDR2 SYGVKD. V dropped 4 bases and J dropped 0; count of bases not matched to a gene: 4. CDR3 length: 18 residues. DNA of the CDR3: TGTGCCATCAGTGGGGGACTAGCGGGAGGGGAGAGCACAGATACGCAGTATTTT. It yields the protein CAISGGLAGGESTDTQYF.

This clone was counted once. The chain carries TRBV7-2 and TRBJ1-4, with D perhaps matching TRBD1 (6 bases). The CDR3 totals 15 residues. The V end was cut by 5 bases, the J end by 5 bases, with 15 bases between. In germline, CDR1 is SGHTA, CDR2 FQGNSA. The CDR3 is CASSPGGGPNEKLFF. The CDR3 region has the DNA TGTGCCAGCAGCCCAGGCGGGGGGCCGAATGAAAAACTGTTTTTT. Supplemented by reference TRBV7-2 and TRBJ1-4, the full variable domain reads GAGVSQSPSNKVTEKGKDVELRCDPISGHTALYWYRQSLGQGLEFLIYFQGNSAPDKSGLPSDRFSAERTGGSVSTLTIQRTQQEDSAVYLCASSPGGGPNEKLFFGSGTQLSVL.

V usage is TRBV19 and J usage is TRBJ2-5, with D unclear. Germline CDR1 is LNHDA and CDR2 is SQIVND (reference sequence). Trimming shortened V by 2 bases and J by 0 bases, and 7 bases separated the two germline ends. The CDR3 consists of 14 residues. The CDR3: CASSIWADQETQYF. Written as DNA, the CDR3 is TGTGCCAGTAGTATATGGGCAGACCAAGAGACCCAGTACTTC.

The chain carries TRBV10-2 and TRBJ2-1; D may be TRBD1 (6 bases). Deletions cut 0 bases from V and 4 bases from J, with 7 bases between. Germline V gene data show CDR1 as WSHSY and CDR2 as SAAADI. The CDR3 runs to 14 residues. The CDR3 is CASSESQGYNEQFF. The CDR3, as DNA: TGCGCCAGCAGTGAGTCCCAGGGGTACAATGAGCAGTTCTTC.

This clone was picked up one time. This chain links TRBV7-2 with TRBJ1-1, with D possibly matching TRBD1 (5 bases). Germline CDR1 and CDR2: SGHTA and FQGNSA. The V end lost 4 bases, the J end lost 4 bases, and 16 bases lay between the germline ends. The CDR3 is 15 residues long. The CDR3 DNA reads TGTGCCAGCAGCTCGGCCGGGGCGTTGGTCACTGAAGCTTTCTTT. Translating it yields CASSSAGALVTEAFF. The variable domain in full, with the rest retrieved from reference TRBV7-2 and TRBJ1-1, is GAGVSQSPSNKVTEKGKDVELRCDPISGHTALYWYRQSLGQGLEFLIYFQGNSAPDKSGLPSDRFSAERTGGSVSTLTIQRTQQEDSAVYLCASSSAGALVTEAFFGQGTRLTVV.

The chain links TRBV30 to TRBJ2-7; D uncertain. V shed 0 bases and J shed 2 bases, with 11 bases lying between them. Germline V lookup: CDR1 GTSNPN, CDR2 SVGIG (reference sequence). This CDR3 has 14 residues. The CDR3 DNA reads TGTGCCTGGAGTGTTCCCGGGCGGCCCTACGAGCAGTACTTC. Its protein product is CAWSVPGRPYEQYF. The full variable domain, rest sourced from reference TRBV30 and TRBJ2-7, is SQTIHQWPATLVQPVGSPLSLECTVEGTSNPNLYWYRQAAGRGLQLLFYSVGIGQISSEVPQNLSASRPQDRQFILSSKKLLLSDSGFYLCAWSVPGRPYEQYFGPGTRLTVT.

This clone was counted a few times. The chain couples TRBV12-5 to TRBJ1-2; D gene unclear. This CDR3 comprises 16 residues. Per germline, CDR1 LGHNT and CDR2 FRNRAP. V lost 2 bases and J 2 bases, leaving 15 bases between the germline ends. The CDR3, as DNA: TGTGCTAGTGGTTTGAGTTCATCGAGGGAGAACTATGGCTACACCTTC. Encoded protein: CASGLSSSRENYGYTF.

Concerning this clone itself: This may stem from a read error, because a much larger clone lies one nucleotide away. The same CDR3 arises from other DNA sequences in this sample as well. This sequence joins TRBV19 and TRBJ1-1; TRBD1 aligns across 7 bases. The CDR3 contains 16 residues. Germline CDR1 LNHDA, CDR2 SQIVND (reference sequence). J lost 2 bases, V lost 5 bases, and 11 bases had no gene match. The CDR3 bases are TGTGCCAGTAGTCCCACTACTGGGACAGCTAACACTGAAGCTTTCTTT. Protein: CASSPTTGTANTEAFF.

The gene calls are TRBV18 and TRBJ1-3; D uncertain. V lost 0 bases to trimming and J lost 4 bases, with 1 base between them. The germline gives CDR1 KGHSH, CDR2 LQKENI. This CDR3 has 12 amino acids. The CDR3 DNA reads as TGTGCCAGCTCACCACCCGGAAACACCATATATTTT. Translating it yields CASSPPGNTIYF.

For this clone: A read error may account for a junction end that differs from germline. CDR3 DNA sequence: TGTGCCAGCAGTGGGAATCGGGACTATTCGGGATTT. This sequence encodes CASSGNRDYSGF. The chain joins TRBV2 to TRBJ1-1, with a tentative D call TRBD1 (5 bases). The CDR3 extends over 12 amino acids. Germline CDR1 SNHLY, CDR2 FYNNEI.

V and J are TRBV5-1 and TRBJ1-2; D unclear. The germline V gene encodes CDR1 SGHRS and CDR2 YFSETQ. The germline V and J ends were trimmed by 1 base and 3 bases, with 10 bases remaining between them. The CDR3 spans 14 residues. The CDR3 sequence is CASSLNPADYGYTF. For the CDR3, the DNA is TGCGCCAGCAGCTTGAATCCAGCAGACTATGGCTACACCTTC.

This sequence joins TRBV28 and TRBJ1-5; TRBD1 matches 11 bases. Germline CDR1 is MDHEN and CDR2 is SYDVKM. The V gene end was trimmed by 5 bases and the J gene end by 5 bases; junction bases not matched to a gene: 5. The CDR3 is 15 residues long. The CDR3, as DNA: TGTGCCAGCAGTCCAAGGGACAGGGGGGATCAGCCCCAGCATTTT. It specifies CASSPRDRGDQPQHF.

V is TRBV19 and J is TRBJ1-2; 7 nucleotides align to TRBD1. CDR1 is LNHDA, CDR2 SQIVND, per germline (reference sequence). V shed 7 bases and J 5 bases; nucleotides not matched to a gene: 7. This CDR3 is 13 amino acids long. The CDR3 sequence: CASTPDRTYGYTF. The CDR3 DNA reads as TGTGCCAGTACCCCGGACAGGACATATGGCTACACCTTC.

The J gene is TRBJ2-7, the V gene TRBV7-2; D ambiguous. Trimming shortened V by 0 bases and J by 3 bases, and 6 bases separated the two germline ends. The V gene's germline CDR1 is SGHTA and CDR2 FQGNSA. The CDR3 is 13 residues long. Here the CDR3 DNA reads TGTGCCAGCAGCTTAGCCGGAAACTACGAGCAGTACTTC. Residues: CASSLAGNYEQYF.

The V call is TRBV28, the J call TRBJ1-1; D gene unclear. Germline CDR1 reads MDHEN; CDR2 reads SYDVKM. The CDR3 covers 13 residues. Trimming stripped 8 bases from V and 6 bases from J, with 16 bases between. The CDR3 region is CASFRELRAEAFF. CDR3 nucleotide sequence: TGTGCCAGCTTCCGGGAATTACGCGCTGAAGCTTTCTTT.

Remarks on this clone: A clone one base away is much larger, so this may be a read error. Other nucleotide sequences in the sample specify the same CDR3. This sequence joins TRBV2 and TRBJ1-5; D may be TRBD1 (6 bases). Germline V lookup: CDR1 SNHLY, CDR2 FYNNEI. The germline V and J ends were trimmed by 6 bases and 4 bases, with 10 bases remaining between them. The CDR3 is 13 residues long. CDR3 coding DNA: TGTGCCAGCAGAGGGGACAATAATCAGCCCCAGCATTTT. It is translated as CASRGDNNQPQHF.

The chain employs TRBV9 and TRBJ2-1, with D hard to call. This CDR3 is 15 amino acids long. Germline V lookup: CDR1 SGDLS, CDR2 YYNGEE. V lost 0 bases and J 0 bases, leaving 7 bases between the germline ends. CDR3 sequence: CASSVEWSSYNEQFF. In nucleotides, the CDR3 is TGTGCCAGCAGCGTAGAGTGGAGCTCCTACAATGAGCAGTTCTTC.

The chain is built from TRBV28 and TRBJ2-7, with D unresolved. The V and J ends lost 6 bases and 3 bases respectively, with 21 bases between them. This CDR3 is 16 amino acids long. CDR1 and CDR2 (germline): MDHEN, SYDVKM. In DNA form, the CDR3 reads TGTGCCAGCAGGCCTTTGAAAGAACAAAAATTCTACGAGCAGTACTTC. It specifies CASRPLKEQKFYEQYF. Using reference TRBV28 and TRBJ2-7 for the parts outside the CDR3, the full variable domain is DVKVTQSSRYLVKRTGEKVFLECVQDMDHENMFWYRQDPGLGLRLIYFSYDVKMKEKGDIPEGYSVSREKKERFSLILESASTNQTSMYLCASRPLKEQKFYEQYFGPGTRLTVT.

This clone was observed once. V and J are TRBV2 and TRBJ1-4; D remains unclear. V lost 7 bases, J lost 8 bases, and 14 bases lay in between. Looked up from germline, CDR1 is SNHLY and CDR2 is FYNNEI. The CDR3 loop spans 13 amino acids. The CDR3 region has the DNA TGTGCCAGCAAAATGGAAGGTGCCGAAAAACTGTTTTTT. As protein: CASKMEGAEKLFF.

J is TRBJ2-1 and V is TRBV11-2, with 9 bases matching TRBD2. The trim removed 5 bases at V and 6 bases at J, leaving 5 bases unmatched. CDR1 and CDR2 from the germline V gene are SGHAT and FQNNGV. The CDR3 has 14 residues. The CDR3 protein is CASSPSGALNEQFF. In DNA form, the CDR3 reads TGTGCCAGCAGCCCTAGCGGGGCACTCAATGAGCAGTTCTTC.